This section outlines one T cell receptor beta chain sequence together with its context. Original data processing: Scientists estimated how many nucleated cells there were by amplifying reference gene primers. Measured with immunoSEQ multiplex PCR; TCRdb has only the in-frame clones, and not every one. D and trimming were read from the DNA, whereas the V and J calls and clone size are those reported in that table. The profile covers more than 300,000 clones, with over 75% appearing a single time and about 10% taken by the ten largest. This study enrolled people aged roughly 18 to 89 from about two dozen US geographic areas. Researchers sorted participants into cohorts using their self-reported clinical history. Donors in Cohort 3 counted as recovered after two negative PCRs, clearance, or symptom resolution. This entry comes from a study of blood T cell repertoires in COVID-19. Germline V gene data show CDR1 as GTSNPN and CDR2 as SVGIG (reference sequence). This CDR3 comprises 14 residues. Trimming left V 5 bases short and J 0 bases short, with 13 bases between.

Sequencing was performed on PBMCs or T cells enriched from blood (not recorded which). This sequence originates from a young woman who had recovered from COVID-19. The chain combines TRBV30 with TRBJ1-2; possibly TRBD1 for D (6 bases). The CDR3 DNA is TGTGCCTGGGCGGCCGGACAGTCTAACTATGGCTACACCTTC. This codes for CAWAAGQSNYGYTF.